This T cell receptor beta chain was retrieved from a study of T-cell reconstitution after alpha-beta-depleted transplantation in children. The study's findings and limits: A year had passed since transplant, and T-cell counts and diversity by then came mostly from newly produced T cells. Where some patients showed high TCRbeta diversity at day 60, it came from recipient T cells and thymic progenitors that had survived.

Germline assignment: CDR1 DFQATT and CDR2 SNEGSKA (reference sequence). V shed 5 bases and J 4 bases; nucleotides not matched to a gene: 7. CDR3 length: 14 amino acids. There are a few counts of this clonotype. Its matching antigen is unknown. A TCRbeta library incorporating unique molecular identifiers was prepared. TCRdb re-derived calls from the PCR reads in MiXCR, one entry per CDR3 protein. This sample carries 440,000 or so distinct CDR3 sequences, roughly 43% of them seen once, and the ten largest clones take 27%. This chain links TRBV20-1 with TRBJ1-5; 8 bases align to TRBD1. The specimen comprised PBMCs, sampled before TCRalphabeta/CD19-depleted stem cell transplant. The clonotype originates from a girl aged 2 to 10 with aplastic anemia, due to receive a stem cell transplant. CDR3 amino acids: CSAQTGEGNQPQHF. The CDR3 nucleotides read TGCAGTGCTCAGACAGGGGAGGGGAATCAGCCCCAGCATTTT.